The rows below give T cell receptor beta chains drawn from one sample of a study of T cell repertoires in cytomegalovirus infection. One entry per CDR3 protein, called by TCRdb with MiXCR from the reads. The repertoire holds 700,000 to 850,000 distinct CDR3 sequences, with 30% to 35% as singletons. These receptors are not linked to any known antigen. The sequencing used cultured CD8+ T cells from PBMCs, collected from culture after CMV antigen stimulation. These receptors originate from a human donor in good health (CMV status not recorded). Some clones in this sample may be carry-over from other donors' samples. The CDR3 runs from the conserved cysteine through the conserved F or W. A D gene is named only where the DNA matches it firmly. Only some rows state a clone size, as once, few, many or a class for expanded clones.

D gene: -
clone size: -
V gene: TRBV2
J gene: TRBJ1-6
CDR3 protein: CASRGGTGGDSPLHF
CDR3 DNA: TGTGCCAGCAGGGGGGGGACCGGTGGTGATTCACCCCTCCACTTT

D gene: -
clone size: -
V gene: TRBV20-1
J gene: TRBJ1-5
CDR3 protein: CSASEGEGNQPQHF
CDR3 DNA: TGCAGTGCTAGTGAAGGGGAAGGCAATCAGCCCCAGCATTTT

D gene: -
clone size: -
V gene: TRBV7-2
J gene: TRBJ1-2
CDR3 protein: CASSATTVLYGYTF
CDR3 DNA: TGTGCCAGCAGCGCCACGACGGTTCTCTATGGCTACACCTTC

D gene: -
clone size: few
V gene: TRBV7-6
J gene: TRBJ2-7
CDR3 protein: CASRRRDEQYF
CDR3 DNA: TGTGCCAGCAGAAGACGAGACGAGCAGTACTTC

D gene: -
clone size: many
V gene: TRBV7-9
J gene: TRBJ2-5
CDR3 protein: CASSLSAEQETQYF
CDR3 DNA: TGTGCCAGCAGCTTATCGGCGGAACAAGAGACCCAGTACTTC

D gene: -
clone size: -
V gene: TRBV4-2
J gene: TRBJ2-1
CDR3 protein: CASSQTPTGTPPDEQFF
CDR3 DNA: TGTGCCAGCAGCCAAACCCCGACCGGGACCCCGCCTGATGAGCAGTTCTTC

D gene: -
clone size: -
V gene: TRBV6-2/TRBV6-3
J gene: TRBJ2-5
CDR3 protein: CASTGVRDKLDEETQYF
CDR3 DNA: TGTGCCAGCACCGGGGTAAGAGACAAGCTGGATGAAGAGACCCAGTACTTC

D gene: -
clone size: -
V gene: TRBV27
J gene: TRBJ1-4
CDR3 protein: CASRVGLGDEKLFF
CDR3 DNA: TGTGCCAGCAGGGTAGGGTTAGGGGATGAAAAACTGTTTTTT

D gene: TRBD1
clone size: -
V gene: TRBV20-1
J gene: TRBJ2-1
CDR3 protein: CSARRPTGDYNEQFF
CDR3 DNA: TGCAGTGCTAGACGACCGACAGGGGATTACAATGAGCAGTTCTTC

D gene: -
clone size: -
V gene: TRBV7-9
J gene: TRBJ2-2
CDR3 protein: CASRGGGSGELFF
CDR3 DNA: TGTGCCAGCAGAGGTGGGGGATCCGGGGAGCTGTTTTTT

D gene: TRBD2
clone size: few
V gene: TRBV2
J gene: TRBJ2-1
CDR3 protein: CASPRGLAGNNEQFF
CDR3 DNA: TGTGCCAGCCCTAGAGGCCTAGCGGGGAATAATGAGCAGTTCTTC

D gene: TRBD2
clone size: many
V gene: TRBV7-2
J gene: TRBJ2-1
CDR3 protein: CASSWGGGGNEQFF
CDR3 DNA: TGTGCCAGCAGCTGGGGCGGGGGGGGGAATGAGCAGTTCTTC

D gene: -
clone size: few
V gene: TRBV12-3/TRBV12-4
J gene: TRBJ2-1
CDR3 protein: CASSLAGRSSYNEQFF
CDR3 DNA: TGTGCCAGCAGTTTAGCGGGCCGTTCTTCCTACAATGAGCAGTTCTTC

D gene: -
clone size: -
V gene: TRBV7-4
J gene: TRBJ1-6
CDR3 protein: CASSLMTETNSPLHF
CDR3 DNA: TGTGCCAGCAGCTTAATGACAGAGACTAATTCACCCCTCCACTTT

D gene: -
clone size: many
V gene: TRBV7-9
J gene: TRBJ2-5
CDR3 protein: CASSLSEADQETQYF
CDR3 DNA: TGTGCCAGCAGTCTTTCCGAGGCAGACCAAGAGACCCAGTACTTC

D gene: -
clone size: -
V gene: TRBV10-3
J gene: TRBJ2-1
CDR3 protein: CAIRITSTNEQFF
CDR3 DNA: TGTGCCATCAGGATCACTAGTACCAATGAGCAGTTCTTC

D gene: -
clone size: few
V gene: TRBV6-1
J gene: TRBJ1-5
CDR3 protein: CAAGFLGNQPQHF
CDR3 DNA: TGTGCCGCGGGGTTTTTAGGCAATCAGCCCCAGCATTTT

D gene: -
clone size: -
V gene: TRBV5-1
J gene: TRBJ2-7
CDR3 protein: CASSLEGSISYEQYF
CDR3 DNA: TGCGCCAGCAGCTTGGAGGGCAGTATAAGTTACGAGCAGTACTTC

D gene: -
clone size: -
V gene: TRBV10-3
J gene: TRBJ2-6
CDR3 protein: CAISESNSGANVLTF
CDR3 DNA: TGTGCCATCAGTGAGTCTAACTCTGGGGCCAACGTCCTGACTTTC

D gene: -
clone size: -
V gene: TRBV7-9
J gene: TRBJ2-2
CDR3 protein: CASSSTSLRAHRDTGELFF
CDR3 DNA: TGTGCCAGCAGCTCTACTTCCCTCAGGGCCCACCGGGACACCGGGGAGCTGTTTTTT

D gene: TRBD1
clone size: -
V gene: TRBV6-5
J gene: TRBJ1-6
CDR3 protein: CASSYSGQDSLLHF
CDR3 DNA: TGTGCCAGCAGTTACTCGGGACAGGATTCACTCCTCCACTTT

D gene: -
clone size: -
V gene: TRBV27
J gene: TRBJ1-5
CDR3 protein: CASSHQGSNQPQHF
CDR3 DNA: TGTGCCAGCAGTCATCAGGGAAGCAATCAGCCCCAGCATTTT

D gene: -
clone size: -
V gene: TRBV7-4
J gene: TRBJ2-1
CDR3 protein: CASSLWARHEQFF
CDR3 DNA: TGTGCCAGCAGCTTATGGGCGCGTCATGAGCAGTTCTTC

D gene: -
clone size: -
V gene: TRBV2
J gene: TRBJ1-2
CDR3 protein: CASSGPPNGYTF
CDR3 DNA: TGTGCCAGCAGTGGGCCACCAAACGGCTACACCTTC

D gene: -
clone size: -
V gene: TRBV19
J gene: TRBJ1-5
CDR3 protein: CASTSPIGGDQPQHF
CDR3 DNA: TGTGCCAGTACCTCCCCTATAGGGGGGGATCAGCCCCAGCATTTT

D gene: -
clone size: -
V gene: TRBV27
J gene: TRBJ2-3
CDR3 protein: CASSLRDPSFRTDTQYF
CDR3 DNA: TGTGCCAGCAGTTTGAGGGATCCTTCTTTTAGGACAGATACGCAGTATTTT

D gene: -
clone size: many
V gene: TRBV7-6
J gene: TRBJ1-1
CDR3 protein: CASSLGGASEAFF
CDR3 DNA: TGTGCCAGCAGCTTAGGAGGAGCCTCTGAAGCTTTCTTT

D gene: -
clone size: -
V gene: TRBV6-5
J gene: TRBJ2-2
CDR3 protein: CASIGVGENTGELFF
CDR3 DNA: TGTGCCAGCATCGGGGTGGGGGAAAACACCGGGGAGCTGTTTTTT

D gene: -
clone size: -
V gene: TRBV7-6
J gene: TRBJ2-4
CDR3 protein: CASSYDRIQYF
CDR3 DNA: TGTGCCAGCAGCTACGACAGGATCCAATACTTC

D gene: TRBD1
clone size: many
V gene: TRBV7-6
J gene: TRBJ2-1
CDR3 protein: CASSVMGQTSSYNEQFF
CDR3 DNA: TGTGCCAGCAGCGTGATGGGACAGACGAGCTCCTACAATGAGCAGTTCTTC

D gene: TRBD2
clone size: -
V gene: TRBV7-6
J gene: TRBJ2-1
CDR3 protein: CVSSLRTSGENEQFF
CDR3 DNA: TGTGTCAGCAGCTTAAGGACTAGCGGGGAGAATGAGCAGTTCTTC

D gene: -
clone size: few
V gene: TRBV7-2
J gene: TRBJ1-4
CDR3 protein: CASSFWAATNEKLFF
CDR3 DNA: TGTGCCAGCAGCTTTTGGGCAGCAACTAATGAAAAACTGTTTTTT

D gene: -
clone size: once
V gene: TRBV27
J gene: TRBJ1-2
CDR3 protein: CASSLSSRGSRGYTF
CDR3 DNA: TGTGCCAGCAGTTTATCCTCTAGGGGTTCACGGGGCTACACCTTC

D gene: -
clone size: many
V gene: TRBV7-2
J gene: TRBJ2-7
CDR3 protein: CASSGGRSYEQYF
CDR3 DNA: TGTGCCAGCAGCGGGGGACGGAGCTACGAGCAGTACTTC

D gene: TRBD2
clone size: many
V gene: TRBV7-9
J gene: TRBJ2-3
CDR3 protein: CASSPRRAGYTDTQYF
CDR3 DNA: TGTGCCAGCAGCCCACGACGAGCGGGGTATACAGATACGCAGTATTTT

D gene: TRBD1
clone size: -
V gene: TRBV6-1
J gene: TRBJ1-2
CDR3 protein: CASSSRDSNYGYTF
CDR3 DNA: TGTGCCAGCAGTTCCCGGGACAGTAACTATGGCTACACCTTC

D gene: TRBD2
clone size: -
V gene: TRBV11-2
J gene: TRBJ2-5
CDR3 protein: CASNLGPSLAGGTGTQYF
CDR3 DNA: TGTGCCAGCAACTTAGGTCCCTCGCTAGCGGGCGGTACAGGGACCCAGTACTTC

D gene: -
clone size: few
V gene: TRBV19
J gene: TRBJ1-4
CDR3 protein: CASSAATGSEKLFF
CDR3 DNA: TGTGCCAGTAGTGCGGCAACAGGGTCGGAAAAACTGTTTTTT

D gene: -
clone size: -
V gene: TRBV7-6
J gene: TRBJ1-2
CDR3 protein: CASSRGFYGYTF
CDR3 DNA: TGTGCCAGCAGCCGGGGATTTTATGGCTACACCTTC

D gene: -
clone size: -
V gene: TRBV11-3
J gene: TRBJ2-2
CDR3 protein: CASSFGGGPNTGELFF
CDR3 DNA: TGTGCCAGCAGCTTCGGAGGGGGGCCCAACACCGGGGAGCTGTTTTTT

D gene: TRBD2
clone size: -
V gene: TRBV6-1
J gene: TRBJ2-1
CDR3 protein: CASSERASGGPDEQFF
CDR3 DNA: TGTGCCAGCAGTGAAAGGGCTAGCGGGGGGCCCGATGAGCAGTTCTTC

D gene: -
clone size: -
V gene: TRBV18
J gene: TRBJ2-1
CDR3 protein: CASSRRRGWDYNEQFF
CDR3 DNA: TGTGCCAGCTCACGGAGAAGGGGGTGGGACTACAATGAGCAGTTCTTC

D gene: TRBD1
clone size: -
V gene: TRBV7-2
J gene: TRBJ1-4
CDR3 protein: CASSLDPGGNEKLFF
CDR3 DNA: TGTGCCAGCAGCTTAGACCCAGGGGGTAATGAAAAACTGTTTTTT

D gene: -
clone size: many
V gene: TRBV7-6
J gene: TRBJ1-3
CDR3 protein: CASSLFGTSSGNTIYF
CDR3 DNA: TGTGCCAGCAGCTTATTCGGGACGAGCTCTGGAAACACCATATATTTT

D gene: -
clone size: -
V gene: TRBV7-9
J gene: TRBJ2-7
CDR3 protein: CASTPSSSYEQYF
CDR3 DNA: TGTGCCAGCACCCCGTCGAGCTCCTACGAGCAGTACTTC

D gene: TRBD2
clone size: -
V gene: TRBV2
J gene: TRBJ2-4
CDR3 protein: CATLGLAGTKNIQYF
CDR3 DNA: TGTGCCACCCTAGGACTAGCCGGGACCAAAAACATTCAGTACTTC

D gene: TRBD1
clone size: few
V gene: TRBV4-3
J gene: TRBJ2-2
CDR3 protein: CASSATGGASGELFF
CDR3 DNA: TGCGCCAGCAGCGCCACAGGGGGCGCGTCTGGGGAGCTGTTTTTT

D gene: -
clone size: few
V gene: TRBV19
J gene: TRBJ1-5
CDR3 protein: CASTTTGDYSNQPQHF
CDR3 DNA: TGTGCCAGTACCACCACCGGGGATTATAGCAATCAGCCCCAGCATTTT

D gene: TRBD1
clone size: few
V gene: TRBV27
J gene: TRBJ1-2
CDR3 protein: CASSAGTGGLYGYTF
CDR3 DNA: TGTGCCAGCAGTGCCGGGACAGGGGGACTCTATGGCTACACCTTC

D gene: -
clone size: -
V gene: TRBV3-1
J gene: TRBJ1-5
CDR3 protein: CASSRGRTNQPQHF
CDR3 DNA: TGTGCCAGCAGCCGCGGACGGACCAATCAGCCCCAGCATTTT

D gene: TRBD2
clone size: few
V gene: TRBV7-6
J gene: TRBJ2-1
CDR3 protein: CASSLGGRAANEQFF
CDR3 DNA: TGTGCCAGCAGCTTAGGAGGGAGGGCGGCCAATGAGCAGTTCTTC

D gene: -
clone size: -
V gene: TRBV7-6
J gene: TRBJ2-2
CDR3 protein: CASSLEAANTGELFF
CDR3 DNA: TGTGCCAGCAGCTTAGAGGCAGCGAACACCGGGGAGCTGTTTTTT

D gene: TRBD1
clone size: -
V gene: TRBV27
J gene: TRBJ2-6
CDR3 protein: CARPPDRAGANVLTF
CDR3 DNA: TGTGCCAGACCCCCGGACAGGGCTGGGGCCAACGTCCTGACTTTC

D gene: -
clone size: -
V gene: TRBV28
J gene: TRBJ2-2
CDR3 protein: CASSPSKDSAVYPPSRNTGELFF
CDR3 DNA: TGTGCCAGCAGTCCCTCTAAGGACAGTGCGGTGTACCCCCCGAGCCGTAACACCGGGGAGCTGTTTTTT

D gene: -
clone size: -
V gene: TRBV19
J gene: TRBJ1-5
CDR3 protein: CASSIYDNQPQHF
CDR3 DNA: TGTGCCAGTAGTATTTATGACAATCAGCCCCAGCATTTT

D gene: -
clone size: -
V gene: TRBV18
J gene: TRBJ1-6
CDR3 protein: CASSSEEYNSPLHF
CDR3 DNA: TGTGCCAGCTCATCCGAAGAATATAATTCACCCCTCCACTTT

D gene: TRBD1
clone size: -
V gene: TRBV28
J gene: TRBJ2-1
CDR3 protein: CASSFPRDRGGNEQFF
CDR3 DNA: TGTGCCAGCAGTTTTCCCCGGGACAGGGGAGGCAATGAGCAGTTCTTC